The clone carrying this T cell receptor (beta chain) was observed a few times. Here immunoSEQ multiplex PCR was the method, and the copy in TCRdb shows in-frame clones only, minus some. The sample has about 230,000 clones, over 80% seen once; the top ten hold about 2.5%. These data come from a study of blood T cell repertoires in COVID-19. This CDR3 contains 15 residues. The ends were cut back, 0 bases at V and 0 bases at J, with 9 bases in the middle. Germline V lookup: CDR1 SGDLS, CDR2 YYNGEE. The V gene is TRBV9, the J gene TRBJ1-1; D is unresolved. This clonotype was sampled from a woman aged 65 to 85 with active or convalescent COVID-19. Sequenced input: peripheral blood. The CDR3 nucleotides are TGTGCCAGCAGCGTAGATTGGAGCGTGAACACTGAAGCTTTCTTT. Translated: CASSVDWSVNTEAFF.